This T cell receptor beta chain emerged from a study of T cells after yellow fever vaccination. Turning to the study itself: Preparation used SMART-Seq v4 Ultra Low Input for the low-cell-number fractions.

This clonotype was seen ten or more times. Study-wide findings and caveats: After the booster, 96% of CD4 and around nine tenths of CD8 primary-response clones were re-detected. Abundant clonotypes (contaminants from the bulk population) could be present in FACS-sorted repertoires.

Trimming took off 8 bases at V and 1 base at J, with 12 bases between the two ends. CDR1 and CDR2 from the germline V gene are SEHNR and FQNEAQ (reference sequence). CDR3 length equals 14 residues. Synthesis of TCR cDNA relied on 5'RACE template switching, which attached a universal primer site and UMIs. TCRdb redid the calling of the 5' RACE reads with MiXCR, one entry per CDR3 protein. In the table there are about 45,000 distinct CDR3 sequences, roughly 7% of which are singletons. Source: CD8+ T cells not binding an NS4B(214-222) dextramer, sorted from PBMCs, taken 45 days after the yellow fever booster vaccination. The chain has TRBV7-9 and TRBJ2-1; D perhaps matches TRBD1 (5 bases). The receptor comes from a man aged 25-45 years who received the YFV17D yellow fever vaccine. The CDR3 reads CASDTRTSYNEQFF. CDR3 coding DNA: TGTGCCAGCGATACTCGGACATCCTACAATGAGCAGTTCTTC.